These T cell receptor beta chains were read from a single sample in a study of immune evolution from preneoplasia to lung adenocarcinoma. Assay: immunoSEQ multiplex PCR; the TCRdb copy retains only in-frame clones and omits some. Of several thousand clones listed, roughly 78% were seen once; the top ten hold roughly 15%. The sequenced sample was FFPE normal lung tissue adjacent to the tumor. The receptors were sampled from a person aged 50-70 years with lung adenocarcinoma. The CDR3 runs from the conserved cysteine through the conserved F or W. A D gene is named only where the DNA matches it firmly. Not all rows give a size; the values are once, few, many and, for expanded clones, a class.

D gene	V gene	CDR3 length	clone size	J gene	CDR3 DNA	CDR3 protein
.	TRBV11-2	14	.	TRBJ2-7	TGTGCCAGCACCAAAGAGCGGGCCGGGGGCGAGCAGTACTTC	CASTKERAGGEQYF
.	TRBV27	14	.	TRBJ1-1	TGTGCCAGCAGTAATCAGGGAAGTGGTACTGAAGCTTTCTTT	CASSNQGSGTEAFF
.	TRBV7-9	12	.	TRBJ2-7	TGTGCCGGCGGGGATTTGGGCTACGAGCAGTACTTC	CAGGDLGYEQYF
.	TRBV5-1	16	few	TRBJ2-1	TGCGCCAGCAGCTTGGGAGGAGGTGGGCCTAACAATGAGCAGTTCTTC	CASSLGGGGPNNEQFF
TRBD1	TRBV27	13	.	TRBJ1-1	TGTGCCAGCAGTCAGGGGGCCGAAAATCTCGTTTTCTTT	CASSQGAENLVFF
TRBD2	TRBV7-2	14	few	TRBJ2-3	TGTGCCAGCAGCCCGCAGCGGGACCCCGCTACGCAGTATTTT	CASSPQRDPATQYF
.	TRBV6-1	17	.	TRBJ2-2	TGTGCCAGCAGTGAAGGGGTTCCGGGACAACACACCGGGGAGCTGTTTTTT	CASSEGVPGQHTGELFF
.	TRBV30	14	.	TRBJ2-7	TGTGCCTGGAGTGTTTTGGACAGTACCTACGAGCAGTACTTC	CAWSVLDSTYEQYF
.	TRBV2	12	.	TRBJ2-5	TGTGCCAGCAGTGAAGGCGGAGAGACCCAGTACTTC	CASSEGGETQYF
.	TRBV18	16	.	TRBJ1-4	TGTGCCAGCTCACCACCGGACAGCCCGAGGGGTGAAAAACTGTTTTTT	CASSPPDSPRGEKLFF
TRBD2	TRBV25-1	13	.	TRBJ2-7	TGTGCCAGCAGTGTGGCGGGAGGTTTCGAGCAGTACTTC	CASSVAGGFEQYF
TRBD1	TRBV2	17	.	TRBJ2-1	TGTGCCAGCAGTGAACTTTTTGGACAGGCCTCCTACAATGAGCAGTTCTTC	CASSELFGQASYNEQFF
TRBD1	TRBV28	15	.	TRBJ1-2	TGTGCCAGCAGTTTTTATTGGTCAGGGGGCTATGGCTACACCTTC	CASSFYWSGGYGYTF
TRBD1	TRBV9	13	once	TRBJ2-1	TGTGCCAGCAGCGTCGACAGGGTGGGTGAGCAGTTCTTC	CASSVDRVGEQFF
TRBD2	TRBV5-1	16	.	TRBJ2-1	TGCGCCAGCAGCCCCCTTGGGGCTAGCGGGAGCAATGAGCAGTTCTTC	CASSPLGASGSNEQFF
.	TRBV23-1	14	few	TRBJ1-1	TGCGCCAGCAGTCGAAAACAGATGGACACTGAAGCTTTCTTT	CASSRKQMDTEAFF
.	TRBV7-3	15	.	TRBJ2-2	TGTGCCAGCAGCTTAGGGCAGGCTTACACCGGGGAGCTGTTTTTT	CASSLGQAYTGELFF
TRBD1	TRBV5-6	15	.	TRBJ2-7	TGTGCCAGCAGCTTGAACGGACAGGGACGGAACGAGCAGTACTTC	CASSLNGQGRNEQYF
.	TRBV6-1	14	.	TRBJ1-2	TGTGCCAGCATTTTTGACCAGTCGGGCTATGGCTACACCTTC	CASIFDQSGYGYTF